The next 22 T cell receptor beta chains were all read from a single sample in a study of cytomegalovirus exposure and HLA in healthy donors. The PCR used 60 Vbeta and 13 Jbeta primers. Method: immunoSEQ multiplex PCR; TCRdb's copy keeps in-frame clones and lacks some. This sample has roughly 160,000 clones, with roughly 84% found just once. Sequencing was performed on PBMCs. Receptor source: a man younger than 45 in good health and CMV-seropositive.

The V and J genes are TRBV5-1 and TRBJ1-3; no clear D. CDR3 length: 16 amino acids. The V end was cut by 5 bases, the J end by 4 bases, with 19 bases between. Germline CDR1 reads SGHRS; CDR2 reads YFSETQ. CDR3 protein: CASSQAPGGLGNTIYF. The DNA of the CDR3 is TGCGCCAGCAGTCAGGCCCCGGGAGGGTTAGGAAACACCATATATTTT.

CDR3 sequence: CASSYQGMIGELFF. The CDR3, as DNA: TGTGCCAGCAGTTACCAGGGGATGATCGGGGAGCTGTTTTTT. J is TRBJ2-2 and V is TRBV2, with a tentative D call TRBD1 (6 bases). Germline values: CDR1 SNHLY, CDR2 FYNNEI. With 5 bases removed from V and 7 bases from J, the gap between germline ends came to 14 bases. This CDR3 is built from 14 residues.

J is TRBJ2-1 and V is TRBV25-1; 13 positions match TRBD2. The germline V gene has CDR1 MGHDK and CDR2 SYGVNS. V shed 6 bases and J 3 bases; nucleotides not matched to a gene: 8. The CDR3 is 17 residues long. CDR3 amino acids: CASSSGTSGNGYNEQFF. The CDR3 bases are TGTGCCAGCAGCTCGGGGACTAGCGGGAATGGCTACAATGAGCAGTTCTTC.

This chain connects TRBV18 to TRBJ2-3; 7 bases agree with TRBD2. The CDR3 is 16 residues long. Germline V CDR1 and CDR2: KGHSH, LQKENI. The V gene end was trimmed by 3 bases and the J gene end by 2 bases; junction bases not matched to a gene: 8. CDR3 loop: CASSPQTRGDTDTQYF. CDR3 sequence (DNA): TGTGCCAGCTCACCCCAGACCCGGGGGGACACAGATACGCAGTATTTT. Using reference TRBV18 and TRBJ2-3 for the parts outside the CDR3, the full variable domain is NAGVMQNPRHLVRRRGQEARLRCSPMKGHSHVYWYRQLPEEGLKFMVYLQKENIIDESGMPKERFSAEFPKEGPSILRIQQVVRGDSAAYFCASSPQTRGDTDTQYFGPGTRLTVL.

This chain joins TRBV10-3 and TRBJ1-4; TRBD1 is a possible D gene (6 bases). V was shortened by 8 bases and J by 7 bases, with 14 bases between the two germline ends. Germline CDR1 is ENHRY and CDR2 is SYGVKD. The CDR3 runs 13 residues. CDR3 DNA sequence: TGTGCCATCGGGGGGGGCGCGAGTGAAAAACTGTTTTTT. This encodes CAIGGGASEKLFF.

The gene calls are TRBV9 and TRBJ1-2; 8 nucleotides line up with TRBD1. The CDR3 has 15 amino acids. Germline V lookup: CDR1 SGDLS, CDR2 YYNGEE. Trimming took 4 bases from V and 2 from J; bases not matched to a gene: 7. The CDR3 loop reads CASSPRTGTNYGYTF. The DNA for the CDR3 is TGTGCCAGCAGCCCCCGGACAGGGACGAACTATGGCTACACCTTC.

The chain is built from TRBV18 and TRBJ2-5; 9 bases align to TRBD2. Germline V gene data show CDR1 as KGHSH and CDR2 as LQKENI. The V gene end was trimmed by 1 base and the J gene end by 5 bases; junction bases not matched to a gene: 5. This CDR3 has 15 residues. CDR3 region: CASSPRLAGGETQYF. As DNA, the CDR3 is TGTGCCAGCTCACCACGACTCGCGGGAGGGGAGACCCAGTACTTC. Filled out from reference TRBV18 and TRBJ2-5, the complete variable domain reads NAGVMQNPRHLVRRRGQEARLRCSPMKGHSHVYWYRQLPEEGLKFMVYLQKENIIDESGMPKERFSAEFPKEGPSILRIQQVVRGDSAAYFCASSPRLAGGETQYFGPGTRLLVL.

This clone was picked up one time. The chain combines TRBV7-2 with TRBJ1-2; D remains ambiguous. This CDR3 comprises 12 residues. Looked up from germline, CDR1 is SGHTA and CDR2 is FQGNSA. Trimming removed 0 bases at V and 11 bases at J, with 10 bases between. The chain's CDR3 is CASSLARGGYTF. CDR3 nucleotides: TGTGCCAGCAGCTTAGCGCGGGGAGGGTACACCTTC.

V and J are TRBV5-1 and TRBJ2-3; D remains ambiguous. CDR1 and CDR2 (germline): SGHRS, YFSETQ. There are 13 residues in the CDR3. V was cut by 2 bases and J by 3 bases, with 7 bases left in between. The CDR3 coding sequence is TGCGCCAGCAGCTTAAGAGAAACAGATACGCAGTATTTT. It specifies CASSLRETDTQYF.

In DNA, the CDR3 is TGTGCCAGCAGCTTAGGGGCAGGGGTGGGAAACACCATATATTTT. Protein: CASSLGAGVGNTIYF. This chain uses TRBV7-2 with TRBJ1-3; TRBD1 is a possible D gene (6 bases). Germline V gives CDR1 SGHTA, CDR2 FQGNSA. The CDR3 runs to 15 residues. V lost 1 base to trimming and J lost 4 bases, with 11 bases between them.

The chain couples TRBV4-2 to TRBJ2-7, with TRBD1 matching 9 bases. From germline, CDR1 is LGHNA and CDR2 YNFKEQ. This CDR3 region has 14 residues. The junction had 3 bases not matched to a gene; V was cut back by 4 bases and J by 2 bases. Written as DNA, the CDR3 is TGTGCCAGCAGCCTCGACAGGGGGACCTACGAGCAGTACTTC. Translating it yields CASSLDRGTYEQYF.

This clone showed up just once. The chain joins TRBV6-5 to TRBJ2-1; TRBD2 matches 7 bases. The germline CDR1 and CDR2 sequences are MNHEY and SVGAGI. The J segment lost 4 bases and the V segment lost 5 bases, leaving 8 bases of the junction unmatched. CDR3 length equals 15 residues. The CDR3 region is CASSPSGVTYNEQFF. As DNA, the CDR3 is TGTGCCAGCAGTCCGAGCGGGGTGACATACAATGAGCAGTTCTTC.

This CDR3 is CASTRTGSSTDTQYF. CDR3 bases: TGTGCCAGCACCCGGACAGGGTCTAGCACAGATACGCAGTATTTT. The chain carries TRBV6-1 and TRBJ2-3, with 8 bases lining up with TRBD1. This CDR3 contains 15 residues. Per germline, CDR1 MNHNS and CDR2 SASEGT. Trimming at V came to 7 bases and at J to 0 bases, leaving 6 bases not matched to a gene.

The chain links TRBV29-1 to TRBJ2-4, with D hard to call. Germline V gene data show CDR1 as SQVTM and CDR2 as ANQGSEA. The germline V and J ends were trimmed by 0 bases and 7 bases, with 10 bases remaining between them. This CDR3 has 13 residues. CDR3 in amino acids: CSVEEGSRNIQYF. The CDR3 nucleotides read TGCAGCGTTGAAGAGGGCAGTAGGAACATTCAGTACTTC.

The chain combines TRBV16 with TRBJ1-1, with 8 bases aligning to TRBD1. Germline-derived CDR1 and CDR2 are KGHSY and FQNENV. Germline trimming cut 4 bases from V and 3 bases from J; bases unmatched to any gene: 4. The CDR3 runs 14 residues. CDR3 protein: CASSPQGAHTEAFF. CDR3 sequence (DNA): TGTGCCAGCAGCCCCCAGGGGGCACACACTGAAGCTTTCTTT.

This CDR3 reads CASRTSGTYEQYV. The CDR3 DNA reads as TGTGCCAGCAGGACTAGCGGTACCTACGAGCAGTACGTC. V is TRBV6-1 and J is TRBJ2-7; TRBD2 agrees at 9 bases. The length of the CDR3 is 13 residues. CDR1 is MNHNS, CDR2 SASEGT, per germline. Losses at the gene ends were 6 bases for V and 2 bases for J; bases not matched to a gene: 2.

This chain joins TRBV7-2 and TRBJ1-6, with D possibly being TRBD1 (6 bases). The germline V and J ends were trimmed by 5 bases and 1 base, with 9 bases remaining between them. Per the germline V gene, CDR1 is SGHTA and CDR2 is FQGNSA. CDR3 length: 15 amino acids. As DNA, the CDR3 is TGTGCCAGCAGCGAACAGGGTTCCTATAATTCACCCCTCCACTTT. Translating it yields CASSEQGSYNSPLHF.

This clone appeared once. V and J are TRBV6-5 and TRBJ2-7, with D possibly being TRBD2 (6 bases). CDR3 length: 14 residues. Per the germline V gene, CDR1 is MNHEY and CDR2 is SVGAGI. V shed 5 bases and J shed 5 bases, with 16 bases lying between them. CDR3: CASSRDTERDEQYV. In DNA, the CDR3 is TGTGCCAGCAGTCGGGATACCGAGCGGGACGAGCAGTACGTC.

The rearrangement uses TRBV20-1 and TRBJ1-2; TRBD1 aligns across 7 bases. V shed 7 bases and J 3 bases; nucleotides not matched to a gene: 2. This CDR3 comprises 11 residues. CDR1 is DFQATT and CDR2 is SNEGSKA in the germline V gene (reference sequence). The CDR3, as DNA: TGCAGTGTAGGGGGCGACTATGGCTACACCTTC. This sequence encodes CSVGGDYGYTF.

This chain connects TRBV28 to TRBJ1-3; D may be TRBD1 (6 bases). The germline CDR1 and CDR2 sequences are MDHEN and SYDVKM. This CDR3 contains 15 residues. V lost 5 bases to trimming and J lost 1 base, with 12 bases between them. CDR3 amino acids: CASSPIGQSGNTIYF. CDR3 DNA sequence: TGTGCCAGCAGTCCCATCGGACAGTCTGGAAACACCATATATTTT.

CDR3: CASSLNPKSTINTGELFF. The CDR3 nucleotides are TGTGCCAGCAGTTTAAACCCCAAATCTACCATCAACACCGGGGAGCTGTTTTTT. This chain joins TRBV27 and TRBJ2-2; D gene uncertain. CDR3 length: 18 amino acids. Germline CDR1 reads MNHEY; CDR2 reads SMNVEV (reference sequence). V lost 2 bases to trimming and J lost 2 bases, with 18 bases between them.

This clone appeared a single time. The chain recombines TRBV29-1 with TRBJ2-7, with 9 bases that match TRBD1. J lost 7 bases, V lost 4 bases, and 11 bases had no gene match. The CDR3 totals 14 residues. From germline, CDR1 is SQVTM and CDR2 ANQGSEA. The CDR3 loop is CSVVGNRGRREQYV. The CDR3 nucleotides are TGCAGCGTTGTGGGGAACAGGGGGCGCAGGGAGCAGTACGTC.